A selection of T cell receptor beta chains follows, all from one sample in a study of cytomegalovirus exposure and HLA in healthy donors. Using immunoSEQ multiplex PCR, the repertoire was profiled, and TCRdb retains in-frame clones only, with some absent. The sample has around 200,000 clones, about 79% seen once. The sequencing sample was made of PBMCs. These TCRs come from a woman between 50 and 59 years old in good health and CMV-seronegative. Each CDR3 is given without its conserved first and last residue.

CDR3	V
ASSMAGTGVSYNEQF	TRBV28
ASSFYTGAETQY	TRBV28
ASRGRVANEKLF	TRBV6-5
ASSFSPADTTGELF	TRBV28
ASSLRLAGLQF	TRBV6-4
ASSLFGPPRVGGGDGYT	TRBV28
ASSYGGQPLEQY	TRBV6-6
ATSRFSGPNSYEQY	TRBV15
ASSLRDSRADTQY	TRBV5-6
ASSYSSSRRTDTQY	TRBV6-5
ASSDRLSFGGVKLF	TRBV2
ASGGGSVSGNTIY	TRBV2
ASRLAGGMYEQY	TRBV6-6
AWSVQRGLGDTQY	TRBV30
ASSYLNRASGANVLT	TRBV6-8
ASSRDRIGGELF	TRBV5-1
ASSTPLAGTSGRYETQY	TRBV19
ASSQQNTEAF	TRBV6-6
ASSPGTSGYNEQF	TRBV6-1
ASSQVGAAGELF	TRBV4-2
ASSESQRFYEQY	TRBV10-2
ASSTRQAPSYEQY	TRBV19
ASSPHGQGFTEAF	TRBV7-3
ASYSGGPTYEQY	TRBV5-1
ASSELGREVSSYNEQF	TRBV6-4
ASASGGGKNTGELF	TRBV5-1
ASSQDRGSNQPQH	TRBV4-2
ASSELRVINEKLF	TRBV2
ASSSSDRAGNTIY	TRBV28
ASSQEGTSPDTQY	TRBV4-3
SAAEGGDGYT	TRBV29-1
ASSSSGTETYEQY	TRBV7-2
ASSEKPEGNTIY	TRBV5-1
SASPRVRTDTQY	TRBV29-1
ASSSRQGYYEQY	TRBV7-2
ATVWGRNYGYT	TRBV6-6
AWRSGGGYT	TRBV30
ASSPKSDPWRDTGELF	TRBV7-3
ASSLIAVRGGRDEQF	TRBV19
ASSLQGAGETQY	TRBV18
ASSLGSGGSNQPQH	TRBV5-1
ASSGELAAGYNEQF	TRBV7-2
ASSLSSGQNEQY	TRBV7-2
ASSQAPASSANTGELF	TRBV4-3
ASSLVQGNTIY	TRBV7-2
ASSDNRGRGLNTEAF	TRBV9
ASSLRTSGRTDTQY	TRBV5-1
ASSVVAANNYGYT	TRBV9
ASSIGPLARDNEQF	TRBV19
ASSERGTVNQPQH	TRBV6-1
ASSYRGSTSYEQY	TRBV6-5
ASSHFSGLAESSSYEQY	TRBV5-1